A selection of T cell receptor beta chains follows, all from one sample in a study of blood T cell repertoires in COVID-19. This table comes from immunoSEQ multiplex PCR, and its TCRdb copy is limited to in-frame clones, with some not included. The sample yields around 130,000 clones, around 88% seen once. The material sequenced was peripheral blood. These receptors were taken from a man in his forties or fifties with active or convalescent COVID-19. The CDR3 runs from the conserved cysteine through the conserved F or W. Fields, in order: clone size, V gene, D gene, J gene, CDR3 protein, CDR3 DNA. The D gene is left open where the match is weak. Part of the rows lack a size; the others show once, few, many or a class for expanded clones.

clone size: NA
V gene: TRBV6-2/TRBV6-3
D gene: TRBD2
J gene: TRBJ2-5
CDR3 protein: CASSYSRGLANRQETQYF
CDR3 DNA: TGTGCCAGCAGTTATTCTAGGGGACTAGCGAACCGACAAGAGACCCAGTACTTC

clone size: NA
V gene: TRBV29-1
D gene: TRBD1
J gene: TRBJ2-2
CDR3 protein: CSAGTGNTGELFF
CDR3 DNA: TGCAGCGCTGGGACAGGGAACACCGGGGAGCTGTTTTTT

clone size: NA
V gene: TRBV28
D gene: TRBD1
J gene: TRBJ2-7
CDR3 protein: CASKTGGAYEQYF
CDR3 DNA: TGTGCCAGCAAAACAGGGGGCGCTTACGAGCAGTACTTC

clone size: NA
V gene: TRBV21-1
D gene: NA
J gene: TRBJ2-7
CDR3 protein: CASTPGQTYEQYF
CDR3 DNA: TGTGCCAGCACCCCGGGACAGACTTACGAGCAGTACTTC

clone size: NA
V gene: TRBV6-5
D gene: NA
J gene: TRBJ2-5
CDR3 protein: CASGRPGVETQYF
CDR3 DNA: TGTGCCAGCGGGAGGCCGGGGGTCGAGACCCAGTACTTC

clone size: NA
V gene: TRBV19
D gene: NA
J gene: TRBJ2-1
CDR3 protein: CASSIIGVGYEQFF
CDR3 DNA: TGTGCCAGTAGTATAATCGGGGTGGGCTATGAGCAGTTCTTC

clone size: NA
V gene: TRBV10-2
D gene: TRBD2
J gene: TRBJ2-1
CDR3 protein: CASSESRVASGRAREQFF
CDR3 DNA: TGCGCCAGCAGTGAGTCACGGGTGGCTAGCGGGAGGGCCCGTGAGCAGTTCTTC

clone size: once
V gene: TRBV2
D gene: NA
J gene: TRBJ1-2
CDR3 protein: CASSDTPPTLSEGYTF
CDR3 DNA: TGTGCCAGCAGCGACACCCCCCCGACCCTATCAGAAGGCTACACCTTC

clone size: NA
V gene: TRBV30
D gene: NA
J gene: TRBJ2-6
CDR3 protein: CAWSAPTIRPHSGANVLTF
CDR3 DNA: TGTGCCTGGAGTGCCCCAACGATCAGGCCACACTCTGGGGCCAACGTCCTGACTTTC

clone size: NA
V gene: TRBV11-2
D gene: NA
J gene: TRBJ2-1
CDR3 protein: CASSISEQFF
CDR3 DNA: TGTGCCAGCAGCATCAGTGAGCAGTTCTTC

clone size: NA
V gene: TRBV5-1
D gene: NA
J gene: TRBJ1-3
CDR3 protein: CASSHPASGGGNTIYF
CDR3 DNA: TGCGCCAGCAGCCACCCCGCTTCGGGGGGTGGAAACACCATATATTTT

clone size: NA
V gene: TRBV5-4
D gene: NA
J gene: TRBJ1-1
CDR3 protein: CASSPQLTGGLYTEAFF
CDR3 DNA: TGTGCCAGCAGCCCCCAACTGACAGGTGGTCTGTACACTGAAGCTTTCTTT

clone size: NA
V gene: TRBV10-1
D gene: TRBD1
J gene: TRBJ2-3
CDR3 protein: CASSAVTGAGTDTQYF
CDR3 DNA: TGCGCCAGCAGTGCGGTAACAGGGGCCGGCACAGATACGCAGTATTTT

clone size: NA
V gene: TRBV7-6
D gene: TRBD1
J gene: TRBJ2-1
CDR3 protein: CASSLSDRDYNEQFF
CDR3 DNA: TGTGCCAGCAGCTTATCCGACAGGGACTACAATGAGCAGTTCTTC

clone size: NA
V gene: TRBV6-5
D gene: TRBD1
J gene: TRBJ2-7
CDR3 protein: CASRAPGQGYEQYF
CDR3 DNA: TGTGCCAGCAGGGCACCGGGACAGGGCTACGAGCAGTACTTC

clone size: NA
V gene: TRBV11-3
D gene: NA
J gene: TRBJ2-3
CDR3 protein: CASATSTDTQYF
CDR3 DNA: TGTGCCAGCGCGACTAGCACAGATACGCAGTATTTT

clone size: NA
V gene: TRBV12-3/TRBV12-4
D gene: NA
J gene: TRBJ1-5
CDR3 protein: CASSCRPQHF
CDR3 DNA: TGTGCCTCCTCTTGTCGGCCCCAGCATTTT

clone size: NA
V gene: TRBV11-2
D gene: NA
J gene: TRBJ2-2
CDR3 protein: CASSLVRAGELFF
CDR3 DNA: TGTGCCAGCAGCTTAGTTCGGGCCGGGGAGCTGTTTTTT

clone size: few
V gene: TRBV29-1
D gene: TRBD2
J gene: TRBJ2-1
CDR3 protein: CSAGTPGRHNEQFF
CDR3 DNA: TGCAGCGCTGGGACCCCCGGGAGGCACAATGAGCAGTTCTTC

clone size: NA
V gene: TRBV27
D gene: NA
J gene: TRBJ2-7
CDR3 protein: CASSLSASYEQYF
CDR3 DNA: TGTGCCAGCAGTTTATCGGCTTCCTACGAGCAGTACTTC

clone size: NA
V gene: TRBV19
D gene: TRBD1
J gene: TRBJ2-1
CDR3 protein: CASSIVGDRGWNEQFF
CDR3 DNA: TGTGCCAGTAGTATAGTGGGGGACAGGGGTTGGAATGAGCAGTTCTTC

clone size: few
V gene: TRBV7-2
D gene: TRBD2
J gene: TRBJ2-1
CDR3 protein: CASRAAGVPEQFF
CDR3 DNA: TGTGCCAGCAGGGCCGCGGGGGTCCCTGAGCAGTTCTTC

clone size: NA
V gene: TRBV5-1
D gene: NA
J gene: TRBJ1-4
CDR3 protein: CASSLDAGSGEKLFF
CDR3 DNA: TGCGCCAGCAGCTTGGACGCGGGATCGGGCGAAAAACTGTTTTTT

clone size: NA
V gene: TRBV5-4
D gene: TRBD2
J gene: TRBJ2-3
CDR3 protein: CASSRAGGAADTQYF
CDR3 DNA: TGTGCCAGCAGTCGAGCGGGGGGGGCAGCAGATACGCAGTATTTT

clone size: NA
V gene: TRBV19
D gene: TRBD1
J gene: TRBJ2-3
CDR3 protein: CASSTDRGGTDTQYF
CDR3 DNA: TGTGCCAGTAGTACGGACAGGGGAGGCACAGATACGCAGTATTTT

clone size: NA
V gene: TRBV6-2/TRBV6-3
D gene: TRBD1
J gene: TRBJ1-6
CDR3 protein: CASSYIVGPGGGSPLHF
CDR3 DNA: TGTGCCAGCAGTTATATCGTTGGTCCAGGGGGCGGTTCACCCCTCCACTTT

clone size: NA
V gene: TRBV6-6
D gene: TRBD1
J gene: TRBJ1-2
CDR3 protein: CASIPGQGARAFGYTF
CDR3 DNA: TGTGCCAGCATTCCGGGACAGGGGGCGCGGGCCTTTGGCTACACCTTC

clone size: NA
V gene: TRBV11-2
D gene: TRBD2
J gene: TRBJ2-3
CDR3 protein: CASSLRGGSTDTQYF
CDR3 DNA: TGTGCCAGCAGCTTACGCGGGGGGAGCACAGATACGCAGTATTTT

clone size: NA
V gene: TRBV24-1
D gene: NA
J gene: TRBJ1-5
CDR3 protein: CATSEQGRYQPQHF
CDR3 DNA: TGTGCCACCAGTGAGCAGGGTCGTTATCAGCCCCAGCATTTT

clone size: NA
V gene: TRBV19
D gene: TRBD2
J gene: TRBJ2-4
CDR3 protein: CASSPGTSGKNIQYF
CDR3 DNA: TGTGCCAGTAGTCCCGGGACTAGCGGGAAAAACATTCAGTACTTC

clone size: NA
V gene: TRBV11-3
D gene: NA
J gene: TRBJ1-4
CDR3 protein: CASSGDCEKLFF
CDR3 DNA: TGTGCCAGCAGCGGGGACTGCGAAAAACTGTTTTTT

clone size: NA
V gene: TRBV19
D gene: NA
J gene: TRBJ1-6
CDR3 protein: CASSNSYNSPLHF
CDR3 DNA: TGTGCCAGTAGTAACAGCTATAATTCACCCCTCCACTTT

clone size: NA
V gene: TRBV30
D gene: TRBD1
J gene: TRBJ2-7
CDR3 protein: CAWSVQGYEQYF
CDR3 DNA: TGTGCCTGGAGTGTACAGGGGTACGAGCAGTACTTC

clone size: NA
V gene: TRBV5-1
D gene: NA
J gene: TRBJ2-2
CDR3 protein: CASNTGQGDTGELFF
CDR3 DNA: TGCGCCAGCAATACGGGACAAGGGGACACCGGGGAGCTGTTTTTT

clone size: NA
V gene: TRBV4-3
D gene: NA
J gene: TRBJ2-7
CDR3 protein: CASSQDRQSYEQYF
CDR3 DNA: TGCGCCAGCAGCCAAGATAGACAGTCCTACGAGCAGTACTTC

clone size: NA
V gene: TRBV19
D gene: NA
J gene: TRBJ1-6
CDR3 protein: CASGAQPDFGSPLHF
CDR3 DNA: TGTGCCAGTGGAGCGCAGCCTGACTTTGGCTCACCCCTCCACTTT

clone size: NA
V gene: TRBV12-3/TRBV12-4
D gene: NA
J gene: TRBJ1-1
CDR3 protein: CASSLAGVAFF
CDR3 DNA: TGTGCCAGCAGTTTAGCAGGGGTAGCTTTCTTT

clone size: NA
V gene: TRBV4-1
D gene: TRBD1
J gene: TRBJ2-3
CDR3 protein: CASSQDPWATGKTDTQYF
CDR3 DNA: TGCGCCAGCAGCCAAGACCCATGGGCGACAGGGAAAACAGATACGCAGTATTTT

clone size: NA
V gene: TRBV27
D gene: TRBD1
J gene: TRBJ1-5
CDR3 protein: CASSQADRGNQPQHF
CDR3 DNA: TGTGCCAGCAGCCAAGCGGACAGGGGAAATCAGCCCCAGCATTTT

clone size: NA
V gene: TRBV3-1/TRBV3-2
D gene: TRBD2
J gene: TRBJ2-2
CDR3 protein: CASSQSLEGTKGTGELFF
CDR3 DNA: TGTGCCAGCAGCCAGAGCCTCGAAGGGACTAAGGGGACCGGGGAGCTGTTTTTT

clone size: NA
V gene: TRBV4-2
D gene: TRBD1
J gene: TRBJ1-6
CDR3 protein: CASSQEGPNRGSNSPLHF
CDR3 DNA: TGTGCCAGCAGCCAAGAGGGGCCCAACAGGGGATCTAATTCACCCCTCCACTTT

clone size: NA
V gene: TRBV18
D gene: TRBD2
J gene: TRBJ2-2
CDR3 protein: CASSPVGGLDNTGELFF
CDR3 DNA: TGTGCCAGCTCACCAGTCGGGGGACTAGATAACACCGGGGAGCTGTTTTTT

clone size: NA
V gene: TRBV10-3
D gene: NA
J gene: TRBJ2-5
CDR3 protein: CAISPGANVPQETQYF
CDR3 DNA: TGTGCCATCAGTCCTGGGGCTAACGTACCACAAGAGACCCAGTACTTC

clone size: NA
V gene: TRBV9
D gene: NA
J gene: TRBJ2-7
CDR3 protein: CASSAGGWSYEQYF
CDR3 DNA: TGTGCCAGCAGCGCAGGGGGGTGGTCCTACGAGCAGTACTTC

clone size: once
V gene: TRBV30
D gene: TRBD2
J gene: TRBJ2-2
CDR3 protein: CAWSVRGVSTGELFF
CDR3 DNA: TGTGCCTGGAGTGTACGGGGGGTTAGCACCGGGGAGCTGTTTTTT

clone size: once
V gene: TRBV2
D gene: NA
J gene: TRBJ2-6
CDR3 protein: CASTFSGANVLTF
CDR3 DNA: TGTGCCAGCACCTTCTCTGGGGCCAACGTCCTGACTTTC

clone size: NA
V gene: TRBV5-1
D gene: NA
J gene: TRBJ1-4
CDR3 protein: CASSLEGQGHEKLFF
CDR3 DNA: TGCGCCAGCAGCTTGGAAGGTCAGGGGCACGAAAAACTGTTTTTT

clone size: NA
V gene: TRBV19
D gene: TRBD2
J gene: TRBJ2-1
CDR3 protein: CASSPTRTSLLYNEQFF
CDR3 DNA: TGTGCCAGTAGTCCGACGAGGACTAGCCTCCTTTACAATGAGCAGTTCTTC

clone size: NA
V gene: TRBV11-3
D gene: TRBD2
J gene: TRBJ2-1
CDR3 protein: CASSLAGDNEQFF
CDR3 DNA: TGTGCCAGCAGCCTGGCGGGAGACAATGAGCAGTTCTTC

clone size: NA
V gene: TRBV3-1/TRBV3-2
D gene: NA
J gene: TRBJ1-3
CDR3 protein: CASSQDRVSGNTIYF
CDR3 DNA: TGTGCCAGCAGCCAAGATCGCGTCTCTGGAAACACCATATATTTT

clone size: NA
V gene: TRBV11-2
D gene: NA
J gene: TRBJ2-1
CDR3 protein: CASSSPQGSGNEQFF
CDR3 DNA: TGTGCCAGCAGCTCCCCCCAGGGGTCGGGCAATGAGCAGTTCTTC

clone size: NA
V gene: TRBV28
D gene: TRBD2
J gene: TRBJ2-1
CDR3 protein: CASSYSSGRASEQFF
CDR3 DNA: TGTGCCAGCAGTTACTCTAGCGGGAGGGCCAGTGAGCAGTTCTTC

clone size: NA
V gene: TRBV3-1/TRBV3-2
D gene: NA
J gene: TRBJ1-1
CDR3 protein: CASSQDRGMNTEAFF
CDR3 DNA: TGTGCCAGCAGCCAAGATAGGGGCATGAACACTGAAGCTTTCTTT

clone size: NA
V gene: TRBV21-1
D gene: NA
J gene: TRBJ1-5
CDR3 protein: CASSKSFRPTEGPQHF
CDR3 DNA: TGTGCCAGCAGCAAAAGTTTCCGGCCTACTGAGGGGCCCCAGCATTTT

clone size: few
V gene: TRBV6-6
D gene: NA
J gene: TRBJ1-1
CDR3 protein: CASSYRLVNTEAFF
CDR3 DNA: TGTGCCAGCAGTTACCGTTTAGTGAACACTGAAGCTTTCTTT

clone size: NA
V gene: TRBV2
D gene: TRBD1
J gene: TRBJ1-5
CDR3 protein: CASSRDREGQPQHF
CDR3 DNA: TGTGCCAGCAGTAGGGACAGGGAGGGTCAGCCCCAGCATTTT

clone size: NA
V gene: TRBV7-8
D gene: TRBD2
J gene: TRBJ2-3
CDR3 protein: CASSARSAGGRDTQYF
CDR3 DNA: TGTGCCAGCAGCGCGCGGTCAGCGGGGGGCCGCGATACGCAGTATTTT

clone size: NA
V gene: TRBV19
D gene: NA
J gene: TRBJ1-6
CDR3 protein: CASSIQGPSPLHF
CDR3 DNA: TGTGCCAGTAGTATACAGGGTCCTTCACCCCTCCACTTT

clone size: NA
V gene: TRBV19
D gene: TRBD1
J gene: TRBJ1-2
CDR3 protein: CASSKGQGSGYTF
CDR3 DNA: TGTGCCAGTAGTAAGGGACAGGGGAGCGGCTACACCTTC